The present T cell receptor (beta chain) was sequenced within a study of blood T cell repertoires in COVID-19. Study-wide background: The United States, Italy and Spain supplied acute and convalescent COVID-19 samples.

Here immunoSEQ multiplex PCR was the method, and the copy in TCRdb shows in-frame clones only, minus some. The data show 250,000 or so clones, around 90% seen once. The V gene's germline CDR1 is SNHLY and CDR2 FYNNEI. V lost 4 bases and J lost 0; bases outside the gene matches: 3. The CDR3 length is 15 residues. Patients of the Seattle cohort, enrolled during active infection, were followed longitudinally. J is TRBJ1-3 and V is TRBV2; TRBD1 aligns across 7 bases. The sequencing input was peripheral blood. The source is a woman in her fifties or sixties with COVID-19, enrolled during active disease. CDR3: CASSATGDSGNTIYF. The CDR3 DNA sequence: TGTGCCAGCAGTGCAACAGGGGACTCTGGAAACACCATATATTTT.